A single sample gave rise to the 32 T cell receptor beta chains below, sequenced in a study of molecular identifiers for immune sequencing clone quantification. From the PCR reads, TCRdb called clonotypes with MiXCR, one entry per CDR3 protein. The top ten hold about 0.9% of the sample, which has about 640,000 distinct CDR3 sequences, less than 20% seen once. Material for sequencing was naive CD8+ T cells from blood, with Jurkat cell RNA spiked in. Indicated subset: FACS-sorted CD8+CD4-CCR7+CD45RA+ naive T cells. The receptors come from a human donor in good health. Some libraries in this study had Jurkat cell RNA spiked in.

A word on this clonotype: Here the CDR3 omits its conserved ending phenylalanine or tryptophan, so a read error is the likely source. Because the CDR3's place on the DNA is in doubt, the DNA is left out and the CDR3 is given as listed by TCRdb. The V gene is TRBV7-2, the J gene TRBJ2-3; whether TRBD2, the table's D call, matches the DNA was not checked. Germline V lookup: CDR1 SGHTA, CDR2 FQGNSA. Inclusive of both ends, the CDR3 amounts to 18 amino acids. This chain's CDR3 is CAISLIPVGEARMAGLEL.

This clonotype has ten or more counts. The chain carries TRBV7-9 and TRBJ2-3; 7 nucleotides agree with TRBD1. This CDR3 contains 12 residues. V lost 5 bases and J lost 11; bases outside the gene matches: 7. Germline V gene sequence: CDR1 SEHNR, CDR2 FQNEAQ (reference sequence). This CDR3 is CASSQRQGEQYF. The DNA for the CDR3 is TGTGCCAGCAGCCAAAGACAGGGAGAGCAGTATTTT.

In this sample, this clonotype turned up many times. V usage is TRBV27 and J usage is TRBJ2-5, with 8 bases identical to TRBD1. This CDR3 has 12 residues. The J segment lost 14 bases and the V segment lost 6 bases, leaving 11 bases of the junction unmatched. The germline gives CDR1 MNHEY, CDR2 SMNVEV (reference sequence). The CDR3 bases are TGTGCCAGCAGCTCGACAGGGGCCCTCTACTACTTC. As protein: CASSSTGALYYF.

This clonotype was observed many times. This rearrangement joins TRBV20-1 to TRBJ2-7; D might be TRBD1 (5 bases). CDR1 is DFQATT and CDR2 is SNEGSKA in the germline V gene (reference sequence). CDR3 length: 14 amino acids. Trimming stripped 5 bases from V and 2 bases from J, with 16 bases between. CDR3 nucleotides: TGCAGTGCTCCGCCGGCAGGGCGAGCCTACGAGCAGTACTTC. The encoded protein is CSAPPAGRAYEQYF.

The chain joins TRBV11-1 to TRBJ2-7; 7 bases line up with TRBD2. This CDR3 contains 16 residues. The V segment lost 1 base and the J segment 4 bases; nucleotides outside the gene matches: 10. In germline, CDR1 is SGHAT, CDR2 FQDESV (reference sequence). The CDR3 DNA reads TGTGCCAGCAGCTTAGAGGGGTCTAGCGGTTCGTACGAGCAGTACTTC. Translated, it gives CASSLEGSSGSYEQYF.

At least ten counts were recorded for this clonotype. V gene TRBV27 combines with J gene TRBJ1-6; D is uncertain. V was trimmed by 5 bases and J by 3 bases, leaving 14 bases between them. The germline CDR1 and CDR2 sequences are MNHEY and SMNVEV (reference sequence). CDR3 size: 16 residues. In DNA, the CDR3 is TGTGCCAGCAGTCGCGTAGGGCCAATCTATAATTCACCCCTCCACTTT. Translated, it gives CASSRVGPIYNSPLHF.

This clonotype came up many times. The CDR3 DNA sequence: TGTGCCAGCCAGACATTAGGCTCTGGAAACACCATATATTTT. Its translation: CASQTLGSGNTIYF. The chain uses TRBV2 and TRBJ1-3, with D unclear. Per the germline V gene, CDR1 is SNHLY and CDR2 is FYNNEI. The CDR3 runs to 14 residues. V was clipped by 8 bases and J by 0 bases, with 11 bases between them.

In its sample, this clonotype was seen a few times. CDR3 nucleotide sequence: TGTGCCAGCAGCTTAAAAGGGTATACCGGGGAGCTGTTTTTT. It specifies CASSLKGYTGELFF. The chain uses TRBV13 and TRBJ2-2; no reliable D call. Deletions cut 2 bases from V and 5 bases from J, with 9 bases between. Germline CDR1 and CDR2: PRHDT and FYEKMQ (reference sequence). CDR3 length: 14 amino acids.

This clonotype has only a few counts. The gene calls are TRBV29-1 and TRBJ2-3; no firm D call. CDR1 is SQVTM, CDR2 ANQGSEA, per germline. The CDR3 is made up of 12 amino acids. Deletions cut 6 bases from V and 2 bases from J, with 9 bases between. The CDR3 bases are TGCAGCGTCCCGGGCCTCACAGATACGCAGTATTTT. Translated, it gives CSVPGLTDTQYF.

Concerning this clonotype itself: A read error may be the cause here, since a much bigger clone is one base away. V usage is TRBV19 and J usage is TRBJ1-5; D might be TRBD1 (5 bases). V lost 5 bases and J 9 bases, leaving 14 bases between the germline ends. The CDR3 loop spans 13 amino acids. Germline CDR1 LNHDA, CDR2 SQIVND (reference sequence). CDR3 DNA sequence: TGTGCCAGTAGTGCGGCAGGGCCTCCGCCCCAGCATTTT. It codes for CASSAAGPPPQHF.

This clonotype was detected many times. The V and J genes are TRBV19 and TRBJ2-7; 8 nucleotides match TRBD2. CDR1 LNHDA and CDR2 SQIVND come from the germline V gene (reference sequence). The CDR3 extends over 15 amino acids. V gave up 5 bases and J gave up 1 base; unmatched junction bases: 7. CDR3 in DNA: TGTGCCAGTAGTGTAACTAGCGGATTGTCCTACGAGCAGTACTTC. This translates into CASSVTSGLSYEQYF. The entire variable domain, with the rest obtained from reference TRBV19 and TRBJ2-7, is as follows: DGGITQSPKYLFRKEGQNVTLSCEQNLNHDAMYWYRQDPGQGLRLIYYSQIVNDFQKGDIAEGYSVSREKKESFPLTVTSAQKNPTAFYLCASSVTSGLSYEQYFGPGTRLTVT.

This clonotype occurred many times. The V gene is TRBV27, the J gene TRBJ2-7, with 9 bases lining up with TRBD1. CDR3 size: 14 residues. J gave up 2 bases and V 5 bases, and 4 bases lay outside the gene matches. The germline CDR1 and CDR2 sequences are MNHEY and SMNVEV (reference sequence). Here the CDR3 reads CASSGTGSAYEQYF. The DNA for the CDR3 is TGTGCCAGCAGTGGGACAGGGAGCGCCTACGAGCAGTACTTC.

This clonotype was found a few times. V usage is TRBV6-2 or TRBV6-3 and J usage is TRBJ2-7, with 13 positions matching TRBD2. This CDR3 spans 15 amino acids. V lost 6 bases, J lost 6 bases, and 8 bases stayed unmatched. CDR1 MNHEY and CDR2 SVGEGT come from the germline V gene. CDR3 DNA: TGTGCCAGCAGCCAAGGACTAGCGGGGGAGCGCGAGCAGTACTTC. Translation: CASSQGLAGEREQYF.

This clonotype was detected once. A much larger clone is a single base away; this may be a read error. In DNA form, the CDR3 reads TGTGCCAGCAGTTACGCCGGGGTGGGTACTGAAGCTTTCTTT. Its protein product is CASSYAGVGTEAFF. The V and J genes are TRBV6-2 or TRBV6-3 and TRBJ1-1; D not resolved. V lost 2 bases and J 5 bases, leaving 12 bases between the germline ends. This CDR3 comprises 14 residues. Germline CDR1 is MNHEY and CDR2 is SVGEGT.

Only a few counts were recorded for this clonotype. This chain connects TRBV14 to TRBJ2-1; possible D gene TRBD1, 6 bases. Germline V gene sequence: CDR1 SGHDN, CDR2 FVKESK. The CDR3 length is 15 residues. Trimming took 2 bases from V and 4 from J, leaving 12 bases between them. CDR3 in DNA: TGTGCCAGCAGCCAATCCGGGACACGATACAATGAGCAGTTCTTC. Translating gives CASSQSGTRYNEQFF.

This clonotype was observed at least ten times. V and J are TRBV7-9 and TRBJ2-2; 8 bases match TRBD2. Germline loops: CDR1 SEHNR, CDR2 FQNEAQ (reference sequence). V lost 4 bases to trimming and J lost 4 bases; unmatched junction nucleotides: 11. This CDR3 contains 17 residues. The DNA of the CDR3 is TGTGCCAGCAGCTCCCCCGCGAAGCGGGAGCGCACCGGGGAGCTGTTTTTT. It yields the protein CASSSPAKRERTGELFF.

This clonotype has more than one count but fewer than ten. The chain uses TRBV24-1 and TRBJ2-1; unclear D gene. Trimming removed 5 bases from V and 4 bases from J, with 8 bases in between. The CDR3 consists of 13 residues. In germline, CDR1 is KGHDR, CDR2 SFDVKD. CDR3 in amino acids: CATSGARYNEQFF. CDR3 coding DNA: TGTGCCACCAGTGGCGCCAGATACAATGAGCAGTTCTTC.

The chain links TRBV4-1 to TRBJ1-6; D is undetermined. Trimming removed 4 bases from V and 5 bases from J, with 9 bases in between. The CDR3 consists of 14 residues. Per germline, CDR1 MGHRA and CDR2 YSYEKL. The CDR3 DNA reads as TGCGCCAGCAGCCGGGCGGGGAATAATTCACCCCTCCACTTT. This codes for CASSRAGNNSPLHF.

This clonotype was picked up a small number of times. The J gene is TRBJ2-3, the V gene TRBV19; D remains unclear. The CDR3 has 15 amino acids. V dropped 5 bases and J dropped 2 bases, with 14 bases sitting between them. Looked up from germline, CDR1 is LNHDA and CDR2 is SQIVND (reference sequence). The CDR3 here is CASSQVGAFTDTQYF. DNA of the CDR3: TGTGCCAGTAGTCAGGTTGGAGCCTTCACAGATACGCAGTATTTT.

In the case of this clonotype: A much larger clone lies a single base off, so this may be a read error. The gene calls are TRBV4-3 and TRBJ2-7; D uncertain. V was cut by 2 bases and J by 7 bases, with 12 bases left in between. In germline, CDR1 is LGHNA, CDR2 YSLEER. The CDR3 covers 13 residues. CDR3 DNA: TGCGCCAGCAGCCAACGACCAGCCGGTGAGCAGTACTTC. Its protein product is CASSQRPAGEQYF.

This clonotype was observed a few times. Likely a read error: the CDR3 ends without its conserved phenylalanine or tryptophan. In nucleotides, the CDR3 is TGCGCCAGCAGTTACGACAGGTCCTACGAGCAGTACTTA. Translated: CASSYDRSYEQYL. The chain employs TRBV10-2 and TRBJ2-7, with a possible D match to TRBD1 (6 bases). The V gene's germline CDR1 is WSHSY and CDR2 SAAADI. The CDR3 extends over 13 amino acids. V shed 5 bases and J shed 1 base, with 9 bases lying between them.

About this clonotype: A much larger clone differs by one base, so this may be a read error. V and J are TRBV7-6 and TRBJ2-1; TRBD2 matches at 7 bases. The CDR3 is 16 residues long. Germline loops: CDR1 SGHVS, CDR2 FNYEAQ. In nucleotides, the CDR3 is TGTGCCAGCAGCTTAGTCCCTAGCGGAAACTACTATGAGCAGTTCTTC. Its protein product is CASSLVPSGNYYEQFF. The whole variable domain, filled in from reference TRBV7-6 and TRBJ2-1, reads GAGVSQSPRYKVTKRGQDVALRCDPISGHVSLYWYRQALGQGPEFLTYFNYEAQQDKSGLPNDRFSAERPEGSISTLTIQRTEQRDSAMYRCASSLVPSGNYYEQFFGPGTRLTVL.

Many counts were recorded for this clonotype. The gene calls are TRBV19 and TRBJ2-3, with D unclear. Germline V lookup: CDR1 LNHDA, CDR2 SQIVND (reference sequence). The CDR3 totals 14 residues. V was pared by 4 bases and J by 3 bases, with 11 bases between. The CDR3 spells CASSTLHGTDTQYF. CDR3 nucleotide sequence: TGTGCCAGTAGTACCCTCCATGGAACAGATACGCAGTATTTT.

This clonotype was counted at least ten times. This chain uses TRBV4-1 with TRBJ2-5; unclear D gene. Germline CDR1 is MGHRA and CDR2 is YSYEKL. This CDR3 spans 14 amino acids. V lost 1 base and J 4 bases, leaving 10 bases between the germline ends. In DNA form, the CDR3 reads TGCGCCAGCAGCCAAGCGGAGCTTCGAGAGACCCAGTACTTC. Encoded protein: CASSQAELRETQYF.

In this sample, this clonotype turned up many times. The chain uses TRBV9 and TRBJ2-7; D remains unclear. The CDR3 extends over 14 amino acids. V was clipped by 4 bases and J by 5 bases, with 16 bases between them. CDR1 and CDR2 (germline): SGDLS, YYNGEE. This CDR3 is CASSSGRSGNEQYF. DNA of the CDR3: TGTGCCAGCAGCTCCGGCCGGTCAGGAAACGAGCAGTACTTC.

The CDR3 DNA reads as TGTGCCAGCTCACCACCCGGAGCTTCCTTCACAGATACGCAGTATTTT. This encodes CASSPPGASFTDTQYF. The chain is built from TRBV18 and TRBJ2-3; D is ambiguous. The CDR3 is made up of 16 amino acids. The V gene's germline CDR1 is KGHSH and CDR2 LQKENI. Trimming cost V 0 bases and J 2 bases, with 12 bases left between them.

This clonotype was recorded at least ten times. This rearrangement joins TRBV25-1 to TRBJ1-6; D call uncertain. Trimming left V 1 base short and J 10 bases short, with 8 bases between. Looked up from germline, CDR1 is MGHDK and CDR2 is SYGVNS. The CDR3 covers 13 residues. The CDR3, as DNA: TGTGCCAGCAGTGAATTCAACAGCTCACCCCTCCACTTT. This sequence encodes CASSEFNSSPLHF. The full variable domain, in which reference TRBV25-1 and TRBJ1-6 provide the parts outside the CDR3, is EADIYQTPRYLVIGTGKKITLECSQTMGHDKMYWYQQDPGMELHLIHYSYGVNSTEKGDLSSESTVSRIRTEHFPLTLESARPSHTSQYLCASSEFNSSPLHFGNGTRLTVT.

This clonotype was seen only a few times. V gene TRBV28 combines with J gene TRBJ2-2; D unclear. Germline CDR1 is MDHEN and CDR2 is SYDVKM. The CDR3 totals 13 residues. V shed 6 bases and J shed 7 bases, with 12 bases lying between them. The CDR3 coding sequence is TGTGCCAGCAGCGAATTGTTTGGCGGGGAGCTGTTTTTT. This translates into CASSELFGGELFF.

This clonotype was seen at least ten times. V gene TRBV27 combines with J gene TRBJ2-3; weak D call: TRBD1 (7 bases). The CDR3 covers 15 residues. Trimming took 5 bases from V and 3 from J, leaving 15 bases between them. Germline loops: CDR1 MNHEY, CDR2 SMNVEV (reference sequence). The CDR3 DNA reads TGTGCCAGCAGTACCACAGGGGACTTTACAGATACGCAGTATTTT. Protein sequence: CASSTTGDFTDTQYF.

As concerns this clonotype: This may come from a read error, since a much larger clone is one base off. The rearrangement joins TRBV20-1 to TRBJ1-1; D is unclear. This CDR3 has 12 amino acids. Looked up from germline, CDR1 is DFQATT and CDR2 is SNEGSKA (reference sequence). This chain's CDR3 is CNASHRNTEAFF. Here the CDR3 DNA reads TGCAATGCTAGTCACCGGAACACTGAAGCTTTCTTT.

Many counts were recorded for this clonotype. The chain couples TRBV6-6 to TRBJ1-2; no reliable D call. This CDR3 comprises 13 residues. CDR1 is MNHNY and CDR2 is SVGAGI in the germline V gene (reference sequence). V was pared by 7 bases and J by 2 bases, with 11 bases between. CDR3 sequence: CASNEDRNYGYTF. In DNA, the CDR3 is TGTGCCAGCAACGAAGACCGAAACTATGGCTACACCTTC.

As regards this clonotype: Just one base apart from a much larger clone, this may be a read error. The V gene is TRBV2, the J gene TRBJ2-5; 8 nucleotides agree with TRBD1. The CDR3 length is 13 residues. Per the germline V gene, CDR1 is SNHLY and CDR2 is FYNNEI. The CDR3: CASGTGLQGTQYF. The CDR3 DNA reads TGTGCCAGCGGGACAGGACTTCAAGGGACCCAGTACTTC.